These 30 T cell receptor beta chains share one sample of origin, sequenced in a study of T cells in Graves' hyperthyroidism and ophthalmopathy. The TCR beta CDR3 regions underwent amplification using RNA transcripts as the source. Primed by the HTBI set, a first-round RT-PCR was run on the TCR CDR3. One entry per CDR3 protein, called by TCRdb with MiXCR from the multiplex PCR reads. The sample has fewer than 200,000 distinct CDR3 sequences; 8% to 9.5% are singletons. Sequenced sample: blood. The receptors were sampled from a woman younger than 30 with Graves' hyperthyroidism that later progressed to Graves' ophthalmopathy.

This clonotype was observed at least ten times. V gene TRBV7-2 combines with J gene TRBJ2-1, with D perhaps matching TRBD2 (6 bases). CDR3 length: 17 residues. V shed 1 base and J shed 2 bases, with 15 bases lying between them. Per the germline V gene, CDR1 is SGHTA and CDR2 is FQGNSA. CDR3 sequence reads: CASSLVGRRDPYNEQFF. Here the CDR3 DNA reads TGTGCCAGCAGCTTAGTAGGTCGGCGGGATCCCTACAATGAGCAGTTCTTC.

This clonotype appeared many times. V usage is TRBV18 and J usage is TRBJ2-1, with TRBD2 matching over 11 bases. V was pared by 6 bases and J by 4 bases, with 2 bases of the junction left unmatched. The CDR3 is 14 residues long. The V gene's germline CDR1 is KGHSH and CDR2 LQKENI. Here the CDR3 reads CASSASGGYNEQFF. The CDR3 DNA follows: TGTGCCAGCTCCGCTAGCGGGGGGTACAATGAGCAGTTCTTC.

This clonotype has ten or more counts. The chain recombines TRBV25-1 with TRBJ2-7; 8 bases align to TRBD2. Germline loops: CDR1 MGHDK, CDR2 SYGVNS. The length of the CDR3 is 13 residues. With 7 bases clipped from V and 3 bases from J, the junction kept 5 bases outside the gene matches. The CDR3 sequence is CASTPSGSYEQYF. The CDR3 bases are TGTGCCAGCACCCCCAGCGGGAGCTACGAGCAGTACTTC.

This clonotype appeared many times. The V gene is TRBV7-9, the J gene TRBJ1-2; D might be TRBD1 (6 bases). The CDR3 length is 14 residues. V was pared by 6 bases and J by 2 bases, with 13 bases between. Germline CDR1 SEHNR, CDR2 FQNEAQ (reference sequence). This chain's CDR3 is CASRSRTDNYGYTF. The CDR3 bases are TGTGCCAGCAGGTCTAGGACAGACAACTATGGCTACACCTTC. The variable domain in full, with the rest retrieved from reference TRBV7-9 and TRBJ1-2, is DTGVSQNPRHKITKRGQNVTFRCDPISEHNRLYWYRQTLGQGPEFLTYFQNEAQLEKSRLLSDRFSAERPKGSFSTLEIQRTEQGDSAMYLCASRSRTDNYGYTFGSGTRLTVV.

At least ten counts were recorded for this clonotype. V is TRBV6-5 and J is TRBJ1-2, with D possibly being TRBD1 (5 bases). The CDR3 has 15 residues. V lost 2 bases and J lost 5, with 15 bases in between. Germline CDR1 reads MNHEY; CDR2 reads SVGAGI. The CDR3 loop is CASSYGDQPKYGYTF. DNA for the CDR3: TGTGCCAGCAGTTACGGGGACCAACCAAAGTATGGCTACACCTTC.

This clonotype was observed at least ten times. V gene TRBV30 combines with J gene TRBJ1-6; no firm D call. This CDR3 region has 14 residues. Trimming removed 0 bases from V and 7 bases from J, with 10 bases in between. CDR1 and CDR2 (germline): GTSNPN, SVGIG (reference sequence). CDR3 bases: TGTGCCTGGAGTGTAGGACTGGAAAATTCACCCCTCCACTTT. Protein product: CAWSVGLENSPLHF.

In this sample, this clonotype turned up many times. DNA for the CDR3: TGTGCCAGCAGCCAGCATGACACCTCCACAGATACGCAGTATTTT. This sequence encodes CASSQHDTSTDTQYF. J is TRBJ2-3 and V is TRBV14, with D unresolved. V gave up 3 bases and J gave up 2 bases, with 12 bases separating them. The CDR3 has 15 residues. The germline CDR1 and CDR2 sequences are SGHDN and FVKESK.

The chain combines TRBV14 with TRBJ2-7; no firm D call. The CDR3 extends over 12 amino acids. Germline V gene lookup returns CDR1 SGHDN and CDR2 FVKESK. Trimming cost V 1 base and J 3 bases, with 4 bases left between them. This CDR3 reads CASSQGIYEQYF. The CDR3 nucleotides are TGTGCCAGCAGCCAAGGGATCTACGAGCAGTACTTC.

This clonotype was found many times. The rearrangement links TRBV6-1 to TRBJ2-2; D is perhaps TRBD1 (5 bases). Trimming removed 3 bases from V and 1 base from J, with 9 bases in between. CDR3 length: 15 amino acids. From germline, CDR1 is MNHNS and CDR2 SASEGT. CDR3 loop: CASSESQENTGELFF. The CDR3 coding sequence is TGTGCCAGCAGTGAGTCACAGGAGAACACCGGGGAGCTGTTTTTT.

At least ten counts were recorded for this clonotype. J is TRBJ1-2 and V is TRBV20-1; TRBD1 might be the D (5 bases). The CDR3 is 14 amino acids. V dropped 4 bases and J dropped 4 bases, with 16 bases sitting between them. Looked up from germline, CDR1 is DFQATT and CDR2 is SNEGSKA (reference sequence). For the CDR3, the DNA is TGCAGTGCTAAGATCCGGGACGGATTCTATGGCTACACCTTC. Translation gives CSAKIRDGFYGYTF.

This clonotype was counted ten times or more. The chain couples TRBV12-3 or TRBV12-4 to TRBJ1-5, with a possible D match to TRBD1 (5 bases). Trimming removed 6 bases from V and 5 bases from J, with 20 bases in between. The CDR3 runs to 16 residues. The CDR3 loop reads CASSRGSGNRDQPQHF. In nucleotides, the CDR3 is TGTGCCAGCAGCCGCGGGTCAGGGAATCGAGATCAGCCCCAGCATTTT.

This clonotype was seen many times. This rearrangement joins TRBV10-1 to TRBJ2-3; TRBD2 aligns across 10 bases. The CDR3 has 15 residues. Trimming at V came to 5 bases and at J to 7 bases, leaving 9 bases not matched to a gene. Germline V gene data show CDR1 as WNHNN and CDR2 as SYGVQD (reference sequence). Here the CDR3 reads CASSTGLASMNTQYF. CDR3 sequence (DNA): TGCGCCAGCAGTACGGGACTAGCGAGCATGAATACGCAGTATTTT.

This clonotype was seen many times. This chain links TRBV6-1 with TRBJ1-1; possibly TRBD1 for D (5 bases). Germline V gene data show CDR1 as MNHNS and CDR2 as SASEGT. Trimming shortened V by 4 bases and J by 1 base, and 10 bases separated the two germline ends. The CDR3 is 14 amino acids. The CDR3 reads CASSATDTNTEAFF. CDR3 DNA sequence: TGTGCCAGCAGTGCGACAGACACGAACACTGAAGCTTTCTTT.

CDR3 region: CASSQPGFSGANVLTF. The CDR3 bases are TGTGCCAGCTCCCAACCGGGGTTCTCTGGGGCCAACGTCCTGACTTTC. The rearrangement links TRBV18 to TRBJ2-6; TRBD2 might be the D (5 bases). The CDR3 has 16 amino acids. V lost 6 bases, J lost 0 bases, and 12 bases lay in between. Germline assignment: CDR1 KGHSH and CDR2 LQKENI.

The rearrangement uses TRBV4-1 and TRBJ2-6; D unresolved. The length of the CDR3 is 16 residues. CDR1 and CDR2 (germline): MGHRA, YSYEKL. Trimming removed 1 base from V and 0 bases from J, with 7 bases in between. In DNA, the CDR3 is TGCGCCAGCAGCCAAGTTTATTTCTCTGGGGCCAACGTCCTGACTTTC. This gives the protein CASSQVYFSGANVLTF.

This clonotype was seen only a few times. This chain uses TRBV9 with TRBJ1-2; no clear D gene. V was cut by 0 bases and J by 4 bases, with 13 bases left in between. Per germline, CDR1 SGDLS and CDR2 YYNGEE. The CDR3 sequence is 15 residues long. The CDR3 here is CASSVASGEGYGYTF. The CDR3 DNA follows: TGTGCCAGCAGCGTAGCTTCCGGAGAGGGCTATGGCTACACCTTC.

In this sample, this clonotype is medium-sized. The V and J genes are TRBV20-1 and TRBJ2-2, with TRBD1 matching 8 bases. From germline, CDR1 is DFQATT and CDR2 SNEGSKA (reference sequence). CDR3 length equals 16 residues. The J segment lost 3 bases and the V segment lost 0 bases, leaving 6 bases of the junction unmatched. CDR3 residues: CSARDLDRADTGELFF. DNA for the CDR3: TGCAGTGCTAGAGATTTGGACAGGGCGGACACCGGGGAGCTGTTTTTT.

There are a few counts of this clonotype. This chain joins TRBV7-9 and TRBJ1-3, with 11 nucleotides matching TRBD1. The germline gives CDR1 SEHNR, CDR2 FQNEAQ (reference sequence). The CDR3 runs 18 residues. V shed 5 bases and J 1 base; nucleotides not matched to a gene: 10. As DNA, the CDR3 is TGTGCCAGCAGCCGCGGAAAGGACAGGGGGCTGTCTGGAAACACCATATATTTT. Encoded protein: CASSRGKDRGLSGNTIYF.

J is TRBJ1-5 and V is TRBV7-8, with a tentative D call TRBD1 (5 bases). Looked up from germline, CDR1 is SGHVS and CDR2 is FQNEAQ. This CDR3 has 14 amino acids. Trimming took 7 bases from V and 4 from J, leaving 14 bases between them. The CDR3 DNA reads as TGTGCCAGCACCCCCTCGGGGGTTAATCAGCCCCAGCATTTT. Translation gives CASTPSGVNQPQHF.

This clonotype was seen a few times. The chain joins TRBV5-1 to TRBJ1-4; perhaps TRBD1 as D (5 bases). This CDR3 contains 14 residues. Trimming pared 8 bases from V and 7 bases from J, leaving 18 bases between. Germline V gene lookup returns CDR1 SGHRS and CDR2 YFSETQ. Here the CDR3 reads CASRRTSSSEKLFF. The CDR3, as DNA: TGCGCCAGTCGGAGGACATCATCGAGTGAAAAACTGTTTTTT.

The table lists this clonotype with a few counts. The chain uses TRBV3-1 and TRBJ1-3; 9 nucleotides align to TRBD1. Trimming cost V 6 bases and J 0 bases; bases outside gene matches: 3. The germline V gene encodes CDR1 LGHDT and CDR2 YNNKEL (reference sequence). The CDR3 contains 15 residues. The DNA for the CDR3 is TGTGCCAGCAGAGTGACAGGGGGCTCTGGAAACACCATATATTTT. Translating gives CASRVTGGSGNTIYF.

This chain uses TRBV5-1 with TRBJ2-2; D is perhaps TRBD2 (6 bases). This CDR3 comprises 16 residues. The germline CDR1 and CDR2 sequences are SGHRS and YFSETQ. V gave up 2 bases and J gave up 0 bases, with 11 bases separating them. This CDR3 reads CASSFASVANTGELFF. The CDR3 DNA sequence: TGCGCCAGCAGCTTCGCTAGCGTAGCGAACACCGGGGAGCTGTTTTTT. Using reference TRBV5-1 and TRBJ2-2 for the parts outside the CDR3, the full variable domain is KAGVTQTPRYLIKTRGQQVTLSCSPISGHRSVSWYQQTPGQGLQFLFEYFSETQRNKGNFPGRFSGRQFSNSRSEMNVSTLELGDSALYLCASSFASVANTGELFFGEGSRLTVL.

The chain recombines TRBV9 with TRBJ2-1; 9 bases are shared with TRBD1. Germline trimming cut 5 bases from V and 10 bases from J; bases unmatched to any gene: 7. The CDR3 has 13 residues. Per the germline V gene, CDR1 is SGDLS and CDR2 is YYNGEE. In DNA form, the CDR3 reads TGTGCCAGCAGTTTCGGGACAGGGAGGGAGCAGTTCTTC. Translated: CASSFGTGREQFF.

The chain joins TRBV6-4 to TRBJ1-5, with 10 positions matching TRBD1. V dropped 4 bases and J dropped 6; count of bases not matched to a gene: 6. Germline values: CDR1 MRHNA, CDR2 SNTAGT. The CDR3 is 15 amino acids. CDR3 sequence (DNA): TGTGCCAGCAGTGCCCCGGACAGGGGGACTCAGCCCCAGCATTTT. This encodes CASSAPDRGTQPQHF.

The chain carries TRBV27 and TRBJ2-1; 11 nucleotides align to TRBD1. Germline-derived CDR1 and CDR2 are MNHEY and SMNVEV (reference sequence). The CDR3 spans 16 residues. Germline trimming cut 3 bases from V and 9 bases from J; bases unmatched to any gene: 10. CDR3 residues: CASSFSGWTGGVEQFF. The CDR3 nucleotides read TGTGCCAGCAGTTTTTCGGGGTGGACAGGGGGCGTTGAGCAGTTCTTC.

This clonotype has only a few counts. A much larger clonotype is one base distant, so this may be a read error. Written as DNA, the CDR3 is TGTGCCAGCAACTTAAATGAGGCGGGGGTTTACAATGAGCAGTTCTTC. Its protein is CASNLNEAGVYNEQFF. The genes are TRBV11-2 and TRBJ2-1, with 7 bases that match TRBD2. Per the germline V gene, CDR1 is SGHAT and CDR2 is FQNNGV. The CDR3 runs to 16 residues.

This chain uses TRBV5-4 with TRBJ1-6; 7 bases align to TRBD1. Germline loops: CDR1 SGHNT, CDR2 YYREEE (reference sequence). V lost 4 bases to trimming and J lost 8 bases; unmatched junction nucleotides: 9. The CDR3 has 15 residues. The CDR3 reads CASSPSQGVDSPLHF. CDR3 DNA: TGTGCCAGCAGCCCCAGTCAGGGGGTTGATTCACCCCTCCACTTT.

This clonotype has a handful of counts. The chain joins TRBV20-1 to TRBJ1-2; TRBD1 matches 7 bases. Per the germline V gene, CDR1 is DFQATT and CDR2 is SNEGSKA (reference sequence). Trimming took 4 bases from V and 1 from J; bases not matched to a gene: 6. The CDR3 length is 14 residues. Here the CDR3 reads CSAKKAGGNYGYTF. The CDR3 nucleotides read TGCAGTGCTAAAAAGGCAGGGGGTAACTATGGCTACACCTTC.

This clonotype has at least ten counts. CDR3 sequence reads: CATSAGGVSQETQYF. CDR3 nucleotide sequence: TGTGCCACCAGTGCGGGGGGCGTTAGCCAAGAGACCCAGTACTTC. The chain has TRBV24-1 and TRBJ2-5; tentative D call: TRBD2 (7 bases). The CDR3 consists of 15 residues. Germline loops: CDR1 KGHDR, CDR2 SFDVKD. V was cut by 5 bases and J by 1 base, with 13 bases left in between.

The chain couples TRBV9 to TRBJ1-2; no definite D call. The V end was cut by 0 bases, the J end by 3 bases, with 9 bases between. This CDR3 has 14 amino acids. Germline CDR1 reads SGDLS; CDR2 reads YYNGEE. The CDR3 sequence is CASSVGGSDYGYTF. DNA of the CDR3: TGTGCCAGCAGCGTAGGAGGGAGCGACTATGGCTACACCTTC. The full variable domain, completed using reference TRBV9 and TRBJ1-2, is DSGVTQTPKHLITATGQRVTLRCSPRSGDLSVYWYQQSLDQGLQFLIQYYNGEERAKGNILERFSAQQFPDLHSELNLSSLELGDSALYFCASSVGGSDYGYTFGSGTRLTVV.